Following are 12 T cell receptor beta chains from one sample sequenced in a study of T-cell reconstitution after alpha-beta-depleted transplantation in children. The library targeted TCRbeta and was prepared with unique molecular identifiers. MiXCR was run by TCRdb on the PCR reads, yielding one entry per CDR3 protein. The sample lists about 830,000 distinct CDR3 sequences; about 15% were seen once. The sequencing used PBMCs, mostly from graft donor cells, collected 360 days after TCRalphabeta/CD19-depleted stem cell transplant. These receptor sequences come from a male patient younger than 18 who had a stem cell transplant for acute lymphoblastic leukemia, so the T cells may come from the graft donor.

This clonotype was counted a few times. The chain has TRBV15 and TRBJ2-5; TRBD2 matches at 7 bases. Unmatched junction bases numbered 10, after V lost 6 bases and J lost 6 bases. Germline V gene lookup returns CDR1 LNHNV and CDR2 YYDKDF (reference sequence). This CDR3 is built from 14 residues. The CDR3 DNA is TGTGCCACCAGACAAGGCGGGAGTAGGAAGACCCAGTACTTC. It codes for CATRQGGSRKTQYF.

This clonotype was seen a few times. This rearrangement joins TRBV19 to TRBJ2-5; D remains unclear. The ends were cut back, 3 bases at V and 5 bases at J, with 10 bases in the middle. This CDR3 is built from 13 residues. Germline V gene sequence: CDR1 LNHDA, CDR2 SQIVND (reference sequence). CDR3 in DNA: TGTGCCAGTAGTATCTCCCCTGGGGAGACCCAGTACTTC. This gives the protein CASSISPGETQYF.

In its sample, this clonotype was seen a few times. The CDR3 region has the DNA TGCAGTGCTACGCCCTACAGGGGGCAGACAGATACGCAGTATTTT. Residues: CSATPYRGQTDTQYF. The chain uses TRBV20-1 and TRBJ2-3; 9 positions agree with TRBD1. Germline V gene sequence: CDR1 DFQATT, CDR2 SNEGSKA (reference sequence). This CDR3 is 15 amino acids long. The V segment lost 4 bases and the J segment 3 bases; nucleotides outside the gene matches: 8.

This clonotype was seen a few times. The rearrangement links TRBV5-5 to TRBJ2-1; 12 nucleotides align to TRBD2. CDR3 size: 18 residues. CDR1 and CDR2 from the germline V gene are SGHKS and YYEKEE (reference sequence). The V segment lost 1 base and the J segment 4 bases; nucleotides outside the gene matches: 9. The DNA for the CDR3 is TGTGCCAGCAGCTTGAGTACCGGGACTAGCGGGCCTTACAATGAGCAGTTCTTC. Translating it yields CASSLSTGTSGPYNEQFF.

The V and J genes are TRBV18 and TRBJ2-7; D not resolved. The CDR3 is 12 residues long. Trimming removed 2 bases at V and 3 bases at J, with 5 bases between. Germline V gene lookup returns CDR1 KGHSH and CDR2 LQKENI. Written as DNA, the CDR3 is TGTGCCAGCTCACCAGAGCTCTACGAGCAGTACTTC. Protein sequence: CASSPELYEQYF.

CDR3 protein: CASSQPTGYNQPQHF. The CDR3 bases are TGCGCCAGCAGTCAACCGACAGGATACAATCAGCCCCAGCATTTT. The chain joins TRBV23-1 to TRBJ1-5; TRBD1 is a possible D gene (6 bases). TRBV23-1 is assigned to the ORF class and has an uncertain function. Trimming took 2 bases from V and 3 from J, leaving 11 bases between them. CDR3 length: 15 residues.

This clonotype was recorded at least ten times. The CDR3 DNA reads TGCGCCAGCAGCAGCCCCAGTGGTTTAGGTACGCAGTATTTT. Translated, it gives CASSSPSGLGTQYF. The chain uses TRBV4-1 and TRBJ2-3; D is unresolved. Germline loops: CDR1 MGHRA, CDR2 YSYEKL. Between the trimmed V and J ends, which lost 5 bases and 8 bases, there was a span of 17 bases. The CDR3 loop spans 14 amino acids.

The table lists this clonotype with a few counts. The chain has TRBV7-2 and TRBJ1-5; D perhaps matches TRBD1 (5 bases). The germline gives CDR1 SGHTA, CDR2 FQGNSA. The CDR3 loop spans 18 amino acids. Between the trimmed V and J ends, which lost 2 bases and 0 bases, there was a span of 17 bases. CDR3 DNA sequence: TGTGCCAGCAGCTTATGGTCCAGGGAGACTTATAGCAATCAGCCCCAGCATTTT. Translated, it gives CASSLWSRETYSNQPQHF.

This rearrangement joins TRBV29-1 to TRBJ2-7; 9 bases are shared with TRBD2. Germline CDR1 reads SQVTM; CDR2 reads ANQGSEA. The CDR3 contains 13 residues. The trim removed 7 bases at V and 0 bases at J, leaving 4 bases unmatched. The CDR3: CSGSGGPSYEQYF. The CDR3 DNA sequence: TGCAGCGGCAGCGGGGGGCCCTCCTACGAGCAGTACTTC.

This clonotype turned up a few times. CDR3 sequence: CASSPGEGGTQEAFF. For the CDR3, the DNA is TGTGCCAGCTCACCTGGAGAGGGAGGGACCCAAGAAGCTTTCTTT. The chain uses TRBV18 and TRBJ1-1; a weak D match, TRBD1 (5 bases). The germline CDR1 and CDR2 sequences are KGHSH and LQKENI. The CDR3 runs to 15 residues. V lost 3 bases, J lost 8 bases, and 19 bases lay in between.

This clonotype was recorded a few times. The chain has TRBV4-1 and TRBJ2-1; TRBD2 matches 12 bases. V shed 2 bases and J 8 bases; nucleotides not matched to a gene: 10. This CDR3 region has 17 residues. CDR1 and CDR2 from the germline V gene are MGHRA and YSYEKL. CDR3 nucleotides: TGCGCCAGCAGCCAAACCCGGACTAGCGGGAAGTACGATGAGCAGTTCTTC. This encodes CASSQTRTSGKYDEQFF.

This clonotype occurred a few times. The chain recombines TRBV29-1 with TRBJ1-1; the match to TRBD1 covers 8 bases. With 3 bases clipped from V and 8 bases from J, the junction kept 2 bases outside the gene matches. The germline CDR1 and CDR2 sequences are SQVTM and ANQGSEA. The CDR3 runs 11 residues. In DNA form, the CDR3 reads TGCAGCGTTGACAGGGGGCTAGAAGCTTTCTTT. Amino acid sequence: CSVDRGLEAFF.